One sample yielded the 20 T cell receptor beta chains listed below, sequenced in a study of T cell changes during pregnancy in multiple sclerosis. TCRdb keeps only in-frame clones here, not all; method: immunoSEQ multiplex PCR. The repertoire holds about 64,000 clones, with roughly 92% as singletons. Sequences were derived from peripheral blood, sampled in the second trimester of pregnancy. The receptors shown here come from a female donor with multiple sclerosis, enrolled in a pregnancy study.

The chain employs TRBV28 and TRBJ1-5; a weak D match, TRBD1 (5 bases). V was cut by 2 bases and J by 5 bases, with 16 bases left in between. The V gene's germline CDR1 is MDHEN and CDR2 SYDVKM. The CDR3 runs 16 residues. The DNA for the CDR3 is TGTGCCAGCAGTTTAGCAGTTCGGATAGGGGATCAGCCCCAGCATTTT. Its translation: CASSLAVRIGDQPQHF.

The chain recombines TRBV10-3 with TRBJ2-3; the match to TRBD2 covers 9 bases. The CDR3 runs to 15 residues. Trimming took 8 bases from V and 1 from J; bases not matched to a gene: 7. Germline CDR1 is ENHRY and CDR2 is SYGVKD. CDR3 sequence (DNA): TGTGCCATCGGCAAGACTAGCGGAGGCACAGATACGCAGTATTTT. Translating it yields CAIGKTSGGTDTQYF.

This clone appeared a single time. This chain joins TRBV11-3 and TRBJ1-1; tentatively, D is TRBD1 (5 bases). CDR1 SGHNT and CDR2 YENEEA come from the germline V gene. Trimming pared 1 base from V and 1 base from J, leaving 7 bases between. This CDR3 contains 14 residues. The CDR3 is CASSLGDRNTEAFF. The CDR3 DNA sequence: TGTGCCAGCAGCTTAGGTGACAGGAACACTGAAGCTTTCTTT.

The chain couples TRBV4-1 to TRBJ2-7, with D unresolved. Trimming took 4 bases from V and 2 from J, leaving 9 bases between them. Per the germline V gene, CDR1 is MGHRA and CDR2 is YSYEKL. This CDR3 region has 13 residues. The CDR3 nucleotides read TGCGCCAGCAGCCGGGCTCAGACCTACGAGCAGTACTTC. This sequence encodes CASSRAQTYEQYF.

CDR3 in DNA: TGTGCCAGCAGCCGGGATAGCGGGAGTATCACCTACGAGCAGTACTTC. Protein sequence: CASSRDSGSITYEQYF. The J gene is TRBJ2-7, the V gene TRBV7-6; 9 bases are a match to TRBD2. CDR3 length: 16 amino acids. Trimming at V came to 5 bases and at J to 2 bases, leaving 10 bases not matched to a gene. From germline, CDR1 is SGHVS and CDR2 FNYEAQ.

The chain combines TRBV5-1 with TRBJ1-3; unclear D gene. CDR1 and CDR2 (germline): SGHRS, YFSETQ. This CDR3 is built from 16 residues. The V end was cut by 4 bases, the J end by 0 bases, with 14 bases between. The CDR3 nucleotides read TGCGCCAGCAGCCTGGGAGCGGGTAGCTCTGGAAACACCATATATTTT. Residues: CASSLGAGSSGNTIYF.

This sequence joins TRBV25-1 and TRBJ2-2, with 7 bases matching TRBD2. The CDR3 has 16 residues. CDR1 and CDR2 from the germline V gene are MGHDK and SYGVNS. J lost 1 base, V lost 4 bases, and 6 bases had no gene match. CDR3 loop: CASSGLTSKNTGELFF. In DNA form, the CDR3 reads TGTGCCAGCAGTGGGCTGACTAGCAAGAACACCGGGGAGCTGTTTTTT. The full variable domain, completed using reference TRBV25-1 and TRBJ2-2, is EADIYQTPRYLVIGTGKKITLECSQTMGHDKMYWYQQDPGMELHLIHYSYGVNSTEKGDLSSESTVSRIRTEHFPLTLESARPSHTSQYLCASSGLTSKNTGELFFGEGSRLTVL.

V and J are TRBV5-1 and TRBJ2-7; 9 nucleotides agree with TRBD1. CDR1 is SGHRS and CDR2 is YFSETQ in the germline V gene. With 2 bases clipped from V and 2 bases from J, the junction kept 11 bases outside the gene matches. CDR3 length: 17 amino acids. CDR3 amino acids: CASSFTRPGQGPYEQYF. CDR3 DNA sequence: TGCGCCAGCAGCTTTACCAGACCGGGACAGGGACCCTACGAGCAGTACTTC.

This chain joins TRBV28 and TRBJ2-1, with a weak D call TRBD2 (5 bases). V lost 5 bases and J lost 1, with 15 bases in between. CDR1 is MDHEN, CDR2 SYDVKM, per germline. CDR3 size: 16 residues. The CDR3 loop is CASSATGVGSYNEQFF. The CDR3 bases are TGTGCCAGCAGTGCTACCGGGGTAGGGTCCTACAATGAGCAGTTCTTC.

On this clone itself: The germline gene is not matched at one end of the junction; a read error may be the cause. The genes are TRBV7-7 and TRBJ1-4; 9 bases map to TRBD1. Germline assignment: CDR1 SSHAT and CDR2 FNYEAQ (reference sequence). The CDR3 covers 14 residues. In DNA form, the CDR3 reads TGTGCTAGCAGCATTGGACAGGGGAACGAAAAACTGTTTTTT. Translated, it gives CASSIGQGNEKLFF.

Here the CDR3 DNA reads TGTGCCAGCAGCCAAGGAGGGCCTGGAAACACCATATATTTT. The encoded protein is CASSQGGPGNTIYF. The chain employs TRBV4-2 and TRBJ1-3, with unresolved D. Germline CDR1 reads LGHNA; CDR2 reads YNFKEQ. The CDR3 is 14 residues long. V lost 1 base, J lost 2 bases, and 6 bases lay in between.

The rearrangement links TRBV6-1 to TRBJ1-2, with D perhaps matching TRBD1 (6 bases). The CDR3 sequence is 14 residues long. Germline V lookup: CDR1 MNHNS, CDR2 SASEGT. V shed 2 bases and J shed 6 bases, with 13 bases lying between them. The CDR3 DNA reads as TGTGCCAGCAGTGAACGACAGGTTCTGGATGGCTACACCTTC. Protein: CASSERQVLDGYTF.

The chain employs TRBV2 and TRBJ2-7, with a possible D match to TRBD2 (6 bases). CDR1 is SNHLY and CDR2 is FYNNEI in the germline V gene. This CDR3 is 19 amino acids long. Trimming pared 2 bases from V and 0 bases from J, leaving 23 bases between. CDR3 nucleotides: TGTGCCAGCAGTGAATGGGGCTGGGCGGGATTACCCTCCTCCTACGAGCAGTACTTC. Amino acid sequence: CASSEWGWAGLPSSYEQYF.

V is TRBV6-4 and J is TRBJ2-1; TRBD2 matches 7 bases. The CDR3 is 13 residues long. J gave up 9 bases and V 5 bases, and 7 bases lay outside the gene matches. Germline V gene data show CDR1 as MRHNA and CDR2 as SNTAGT. DNA of the CDR3: TGTGCCAGCAGTATCATGCGGGAGAGTGAGCAGTTCTTC. The encoded protein is CASSIMRESEQFF.

The chain recombines TRBV9 with TRBJ2-2, with D perhaps matching TRBD2 (6 bases). CDR1 is SGDLS, CDR2 YYNGEE, per germline. Trimming removed 1 base from V and 4 bases from J, with 14 bases in between. This CDR3 is built from 16 residues. CDR3 nucleotides: TGTGCCAGCAGCGTATTGTGGGGAGGACTCACCGGGGAGCTGTTTTTT. This gives the protein CASSVLWGGLTGELFF.

The chain recombines TRBV5-5 with TRBJ1-1; 9 bases line up with TRBD1. The CDR3 is 14 residues long. Germline CDR1 and CDR2: SGHKS and YYEKEE (reference sequence). J was trimmed by 6 bases and V by 1 base; bases with no gene match: 4. CDR3 amino acids: CASSLTGGASEAFF. CDR3 bases: TGTGCCAGCAGCTTGACAGGGGGCGCTTCTGAAGCTTTCTTT.

The chain has TRBV4-3 and TRBJ1-2; perhaps TRBD1 as D (6 bases). Germline loops: CDR1 LGHNA, CDR2 YSLEER. Trimming removed 0 bases from V and 4 bases from J, with 18 bases in between. This CDR3 has 17 amino acids. The CDR3 sequence is CASSQEPHRAPSYGYTF. The CDR3 DNA reads as TGCGCCAGCAGCCAAGAGCCGCACAGGGCTCCCAGCTATGGCTACACCTTC.

This clone showed up just a few times. The chain employs TRBV6-6 and TRBJ1-5, with TRBD1 as a possible D gene (6 bases). Trimming shortened V by 2 bases and J by 4 bases, and 12 bases separated the two germline ends. Germline lookup yields CDR1 MNHNY and CDR2 SVGAGI (reference sequence). This CDR3 has 15 amino acids. The DNA of the CDR3 is TGTGCCAGCAGTTACGGGTACCAGGGGAATCAGCCCCAGCATTTT. Encoded protein: CASSYGYQGNQPQHF.

The CDR3 DNA reads as TGTGCCAGCAGCCAAGAGGAACTACCCTCCTACAATGAGCAGTTCTTC. It encodes CASSQEELPSYNEQFF. The chain employs TRBV4-2 and TRBJ2-1; D remains ambiguous. Germline values: CDR1 LGHNA, CDR2 YNFKEQ. The ends were cut back, 0 bases at V and 0 bases at J, with 9 bases in the middle. This CDR3 region has 16 residues.

This clone has just one count. V and J are TRBV6-5 and TRBJ1-1; D unclear. The CDR3 covers 13 residues. Between the trimmed V and J ends, which lost 11 bases and 2 bases, there was a span of 15 bases. From germline, CDR1 is MNHEY and CDR2 SVGAGI. Written as DNA, the CDR3 is TGTGCCGCAGGCCGGGGAGGAAACACTGAAGCTTTCTTT. It translates to CAAGRGGNTEAFF.